This T cell receptor (beta chain) was found in a study of blood T cell repertoires in COVID-19. Method: immunoSEQ multiplex PCR; TCRdb's copy keeps in-frame clones and lacks some. The repertoire holds some 46,000 clones, with around three quarters as singletons. The germline gives CDR1 SGHRS, CDR2 YFSETQ. The CDR3 has 15 residues. V gave up 4 bases and J gave up 10 bases; unmatched junction bases: 8. This TCR was recovered from an elderly man with acute or convalescent COVID-19. Input material: peripheral blood. The V call is TRBV5-1, the J call TRBJ2-1; TRBD2 matches 13 bases. CDR3 sequence: CASSMWTSGSDEQFF. The CDR3 nucleotides are TGCGCCAGCAGCATGTGGACTAGCGGGAGTGACGAGCAGTTCTTC. Together with reference TRBV5-1 and TRBJ2-1, the CDR3 gives the full variable domain: KAGVTQTPRYLIKTRGQQVTLSCSPISGHRSVSWYQQTPGQGLQFLFEYFSETQRNKGNFPGRFSGRQFSNSRSEMNVSTLELGDSALYLCASSMWTSGSDEQFFGPGTRLTVL.